The present entry profiles one T cell receptor beta chain with its context. Antigen unknown. This sample was taken from a study of T cells after yellow fever vaccination. Points from the study as a whole: Overall, a small share of clonotypes was seen in both CD4 and CD8 compartments. By day 5 rather than day 15, the secondary response had peaked, though it was weaker.

CDR3 length: 15 amino acids. Trimming cost V 3 bases and J 4 bases; bases outside gene matches: 3. The germline CDR1 and CDR2 sequences are MDHEN and SYDVKM. TCRdb re-analysed the 5' RACE reads in MiXCR, keeping a single row per CDR3 protein. The profile shows around 350,000 distinct CDR3 sequences, 6.2% of them singletons. Sequences were derived from PBMCs, sampled 5 days after the yellow fever booster vaccination. The rearrangement links TRBV28 to TRBJ2-1, with TRBD2 matching 10 bases. This receptor was obtained from a man aged 25 to 40 who received the YFV17D yellow fever vaccine. This CDR3 is CASSFPSGSYNEQFF. DNA of the CDR3: TGTGCCAGCAGTTTCCCTAGCGGGAGTTACAATGAGCAGTTCTTC.